Shown below are 27 T cell receptor beta chains from a single sample sequenced in a study of T cells in Graves' hyperthyroidism and ophthalmopathy. Template material for amplifying TCR beta CDR3 regions consisted of RNA transcripts. The HTBI primer set drove a first-round RT-PCR of the TCR CDR3. TCRdb ran MiXCR on the multiplex PCR reads and lists one entry per CDR3 protein. This sample has about 720,000 distinct CDR3 sequences; around 17% occur once, and the top ten carry under 10%. Specimen: blood. The receptors stem from a young man with Graves' hyperthyroidism.

This clonotype was picked up a small number of times. This chain joins TRBV24-1 and TRBJ1-2; 7 bases are a match to TRBD1. The germline gives CDR1 KGHDR, CDR2 SFDVKD. Trimming cost V 3 bases and J 4 bases; bases outside gene matches: 7. The CDR3 loop spans 15 amino acids. This CDR3 is CATSDANRDSYGYTF. CDR3 bases: TGTGCCACCAGTGATGCTAACCGGGACAGCTATGGCTACACCTTC.

In its sample, this clonotype was seen many times. The rearrangement uses TRBV2 and TRBJ2-2; TRBD1 matches at 10 bases. The germline gives CDR1 SNHLY, CDR2 FYNNEI. The CDR3 runs to 17 residues. Germline trimming cut 2 bases from V and 7 bases from J; bases unmatched to any gene: 10. The CDR3 sequence is CASSEPTDRGDSGELFF. The DNA for the CDR3 is TGTGCCAGCAGTGAACCAACGGACAGGGGGGACAGCGGGGAGCTGTTTTTT.

This clonotype was recorded at least ten times. This CDR3 is CSARRQGQNTEAFF. Written as DNA, the CDR3 is TGCAGTGCTAGGAGACAGGGACAGAACACTGAAGCTTTCTTT. The chain links TRBV20-1 to TRBJ1-1, with 7 bases aligning to TRBD1. The trim removed 3 bases at V and 1 base at J, leaving 5 bases unmatched. CDR1 is DFQATT, CDR2 SNEGSKA, per germline (reference sequence). The CDR3 loop spans 14 amino acids.

This clonotype was counted only a few times. J is TRBJ1-1 and V is TRBV30; maybe TRBD1 (5 bases). This CDR3 is 13 amino acids long. CDR1 is GTSNPN and CDR2 is SVGIG in the germline V gene (reference sequence). Trimming cost V 2 bases and J 1 base, with 8 bases left between them. The CDR3 is CAWSPGGNTEAFF. DNA of the CDR3: TGTGCCTGGAGTCCTGGGGGGAACACTGAAGCTTTCTTT.

This clonotype was seen a few times. CDR3 sequence (DNA): TGTGCCTGGAGTCTACAGGGGAGGTACTACGAGCAGTACTTC. Its protein product is CAWSLQGRYYEQYF. The J gene is TRBJ2-7, the V gene TRBV30, with TRBD1 as a possible D gene (7 bases). The germline V gene has CDR1 GTSNPN and CDR2 SVGIG (reference sequence). The ends were cut back, 2 bases at V and 3 bases at J, with 14 bases in the middle. This CDR3 has 14 amino acids.

This clonotype came up once. This may arise from a read error, as a much more abundant clone is one base away. The chain employs TRBV5-1 and TRBJ2-3, with D unresolved. Germline V lookup: CDR1 SGHRS, CDR2 YFSETQ. The CDR3 spans 15 residues. V was clipped by 5 bases and J by 0 bases, with 13 bases between them. The CDR3 DNA reads TGCGCCAGCAGAGATTCCGGGTGGAGCACAGATACGCAGTATTTT. Protein product: CASRDSGWSTDTQYF.

The chain links TRBV7-3 to TRBJ2-1, with D perhaps matching TRBD1 or TRBD2 (5 bases each). The V end was cut by 0 bases, the J end by 9 bases, with 15 bases between. There are 15 residues in the CDR3. CDR1 is SGHTA and CDR2 is FQGTGA in the germline V gene. This chain's CDR3 is CASSLTPRGQGEQFF. The CDR3 DNA is TGTGCCAGCAGCTTAACCCCGAGAGGGCAGGGTGAGCAGTTCTTC.

The genes are TRBV24-1 and TRBJ2-2, with D possibly being TRBD2 (7 bases). V lost 9 bases, J lost 3 bases, and 16 bases lay in between. The germline V gene has CDR1 KGHDR and CDR2 SFDVKD. The CDR3 is 15 residues long. The CDR3 sequence is CATARGSGDTGELFF. The DNA of the CDR3 is TGTGCCACCGCGCGGGGGTCAGGGGACACCGGGGAGCTGTTTTTT.

Only a few counts were recorded for this clonotype. The junction shows a germline mismatch at one end, possibly a read error. CDR3 sequence (DNA): TGTGCCAGCAGTGACACTAGTTCCACTAACTCCTACGAGCAGTGCTTC. It translates to CASSDTSSTNSYEQCF. The chain links TRBV28 to TRBJ2-7; D is perhaps TRBD2 (5 bases). Germline V lookup: CDR1 MDHEN, CDR2 SYDVKM. The CDR3 extends over 16 amino acids.

To note about this clonotype: A junction end diverges from the germline sequence, so it may reflect a read error. The V and J genes are TRBV9 and TRBJ2-3, with 8 bases identical to TRBD2. Germline lookup yields CDR1 SGDLS and CDR2 YYNGEE. This CDR3 comprises 16 residues. In nucleotides, the CDR3 is TGTGCCAGCAGCGTATTTAGCGGGATTGGCACAGATACGCAATATTTT. This gives the protein CASSVFSGIGTDTQYF.

This clonotype was counted a few times. This chain joins TRBV19 and TRBJ1-1; D is ambiguous. V lost 1 base and J 5 bases, leaving 8 bases between the germline ends. Germline V gives CDR1 LNHDA, CDR2 SQIVND (reference sequence). This CDR3 spans 13 amino acids. In nucleotides, the CDR3 is TGTGCCAGTAGTATAGTGAGGGAGACTGAAGCTTTCTTT. This translates into CASSIVRETEAFF.

This chain uses TRBV5-1 with TRBJ2-3; no reliable D call. The CDR3 extends over 15 amino acids. CDR1 and CDR2 from the germline V gene are SGHRS and YFSETQ. V shed 2 bases and J shed 2 bases, with 12 bases lying between them. The CDR3 region has the DNA TGCGCCAGCAGCTTCGTTGCAGAATCCACAGATACGCAGTATTTT. It specifies CASSFVAESTDTQYF.

A few counts support this clonotype. The CDR3 DNA reads as TGTGCCAGCAGCCCACGGTTTTATGAGGAGCGGGAGGGTCGAGCCGCCAAGGACAATGAGCAGTTCTTC. Protein sequence: CASSPRFYEEREGRAAKDNEQFF. V and J are TRBV11-2 and TRBJ2-1, with 10 bases lining up with TRBD2. Trimming at V came to 5 bases and at J to 5 bases, leaving 30 bases not matched to a gene. The CDR3 contains 23 residues. Germline CDR1 and CDR2: SGHAT and FQNNGV.

For the CDR3, the DNA is TGTGCCAGTTTTCGCTGGGGGCCCCAGCATTTT. It codes for CASFRWGPQHF. V usage is TRBV28 and J usage is TRBJ1-5; D is uncertain. Trimming pared 9 bases from V and 9 bases from J, leaving 12 bases between. Germline V gene sequence: CDR1 MDHEN, CDR2 SYDVKM. There are 11 residues in the CDR3. Drawing the rest from reference TRBV28 and TRBJ1-5, the complete variable domain is DVKVTQSSRYLVKRTGEKVFLECVQDMDHENMFWYRQDPGLGLRLIYFSYDVKMKEKGDIPEGYSVSREKKERFSLILESASTNQTSMYLCASFRWGPQHFGDGTRLSIL.

This clonotype showed up many times. V is TRBV18 and J is TRBJ2-5; the match to TRBD2 covers 14 bases. From germline, CDR1 is KGHSH and CDR2 LQKENI. V was clipped by 5 bases and J by 5 bases; unmatched bases: 1. CDR3 length: 14 residues. In nucleotides, the CDR3 is TGTGCCAGCTCAGGGACTAGCGGGAGTGAGACCCAGTACTTC. It specifies CASSGTSGSETQYF. The whole variable domain, remainder taken from reference TRBV18 and TRBJ2-5, is NAGVMQNPRHLVRRRGQEARLRCSPMKGHSHVYWYRQLPEEGLKFMVYLQKENIIDESGMPKERFSAEFPKEGPSILRIQQVVRGDSAAYFCASSGTSGSETQYFGPGTRLLVL.

The gene calls are TRBV6-2 or TRBV6-3 and TRBJ1-5; TRBD1 agrees at 7 bases. CDR1 and CDR2 from the germline V gene are MNHEY and SVGEGT. With V trimmed by 0 bases and J by 5 bases, 7 bases remained unmatched. The CDR3 consists of 16 residues. The CDR3 DNA is TGTGCCAGCAGTTACTCGACAGGGAGGATAGATCAGCCCCAGCATTTT. Protein: CASSYSTGRIDQPQHF.

This clonotype was seen at least ten times. The V gene is TRBV20-1, the J gene TRBJ2-7; TRBD2 matches 11 bases. The germline CDR1 and CDR2 sequences are DFQATT and SNEGSKA (reference sequence). CDR3 size: 16 residues. V shed 5 bases, J shed 0 bases, and the junction held 9 bases outside the gene matches. CDR3 protein: CSASGTSGRSSYEQYF. The CDR3 coding sequence is TGCAGTGCTTCCGGGACTAGCGGAAGGAGCTCCTACGAGCAGTACTTC.

The chain joins TRBV7-3 to TRBJ2-2; D call uncertain. The V gene lost 5 bases and the J gene lost 0 bases, with 7 bases spanning the gap. In germline, CDR1 is SGHTA, CDR2 FQGTGA. This CDR3 region has 14 residues. The CDR3 DNA sequence: TGTGCCAGCAGCGCCACAGCGAACACCGGGGAGCTGTTTTTT. Amino acids: CASSATANTGELFF.

V is TRBV9 and J is TRBJ2-7; possibly TRBD2 for D (5 bases). Trimming took 1 base from V and 1 from J, leaving 9 bases between them. The germline CDR1 and CDR2 sequences are SGDLS and YYNGEE. The CDR3 extends over 14 amino acids. DNA of the CDR3: TGTGCCAGCAGCGTATACCCGGGGTCCTACGAGCAGTACTTC. Translated, it gives CASSVYPGSYEQYF.

This clonotype appeared a few times. This sequence joins TRBV7-3 and TRBJ2-6; D gene unclear. This CDR3 contains 15 residues. Trimming pared 3 bases from V and 0 bases from J, leaving 6 bases between. CDR1 and CDR2 (germline): SGHTA, FQGTGA. CDR3 loop: CASSFYGSGANVLTF. The CDR3 DNA reads as TGTGCCAGCAGCTTTTATGGCTCTGGGGCCAACGTCCTGACTTTC.

The chain has TRBV20-1 and TRBJ2-1; TRBD2 matches at 10 bases. Germline-derived CDR1 and CDR2 are DFQATT and SNEGSKA (reference sequence). Trimming took 0 bases from V and 5 from J; bases not matched to a gene: 7. This CDR3 has 16 amino acids. CDR3 nucleotides: TGCAGTGCTAGAGATAAGCGGGAGGGCCCAGACAATGAGCAGTTCTTC. Its protein is CSARDKREGPDNEQFF.

This clonotype was found many times. This chain uses TRBV9 with TRBJ2-2; D unclear. The CDR3 is 15 amino acids. The germline V gene has CDR1 SGDLS and CDR2 YYNGEE. The ends were cut back, 2 bases at V and 1 base at J, with 9 bases in the middle. This CDR3 is CASSVTIRNTGELFF. The CDR3 DNA sequence: TGTGCCAGCAGCGTGACGATCAGGAACACCGGGGAGCTGTTTTTT.

At least ten counts were recorded for this clonotype. This chain uses TRBV9 with TRBJ1-2; D is unresolved. Germline V CDR1 and CDR2: SGDLS, YYNGEE. This CDR3 is built from 15 residues. V was trimmed by 3 bases and J by 6 bases, leaving 18 bases between them. DNA of the CDR3: TGTGCCAGCAGCGCCCGAAGATCTACTGGACATGGCTACACCTTC. Protein product: CASSARRSTGHGYTF. The whole variable domain, remainder taken from reference TRBV9 and TRBJ1-2, is DSGVTQTPKHLITATGQRVTLRCSPRSGDLSVYWYQQSLDQGLQFLIQYYNGEERAKGNILERFSAQQFPDLHSELNLSSLELGDSALYFCASSARRSTGHGYTFGSGTRLTVV.

Only a few counts were recorded for this clonotype. Being one base from a much bigger clone, this may be a read error. The chain employs TRBV7-2 and TRBJ1-1, with TRBD1 as a possible D gene (5 bases). Germline CDR1 SGHTA, CDR2 FQGNSA. The CDR3 is made up of 13 amino acids. The V end lost 7 bases, the J end lost 6 bases, and 15 bases lay between the germline ends. Here the CDR3 reads CASTRGANAEAFF. The CDR3 coding sequence is TGTGCCAGCACTCGCGGGGCCAACGCTGAAGCTTTCTTT.

This clonotype was found many times. This rearrangement joins TRBV27 to TRBJ2-1; possible D gene TRBD1, 6 bases. Trimming took off 9 bases at V and 4 bases at J, with 13 bases between the two ends. The CDR3 loop spans 13 amino acids. Germline CDR1 and CDR2: MNHEY and SMNVEV (reference sequence). The CDR3 is CASLAQGYNEQFF. CDR3 DNA sequence: TGTGCCAGTCTGGCTCAGGGGTACAATGAGCAGTTCTTC.

The table lists this clonotype with many counts. The genes are TRBV20-1 and TRBJ2-3; 8 bases are shared with TRBD2. Germline V gives CDR1 DFQATT, CDR2 SNEGSKA (reference sequence). The trim removed 6 bases at V and 4 bases at J, leaving 3 bases unmatched. The CDR3 extends over 12 amino acids. The CDR3 reads CSAQAGADTQYF. CDR3 DNA sequence: TGCAGTGCGCAAGCGGGAGCAGATACGCAGTATTTT.

A few counts support this clonotype. The rearrangement uses TRBV29-1 and TRBJ2-1, with 11 nucleotides matching TRBD1. The V gene's germline CDR1 is SQVTM and CDR2 ANQGSEA. V trimming: 7 bases; J trimming: 8 bases; junction bases outside the gene matches: 4. The CDR3 consists of 12 residues. The CDR3 region is CSGDRGKDEQFF. In nucleotides, the CDR3 is TGCAGCGGGGACAGGGGGAAGGATGAGCAGTTCTTC.